A single T cell receptor beta chain is shown here with its context. This clone was counted many times. Its antigen is unknown. This entry belongs to a study of T cell clonality in common variable immunodeficiency (dated by TCRdb to 2013 to 2016). Here is what the overall study found, with its caveats: Correlations between repertoire features and clinical complications were limited by patient heterogeneity within the CVID cohort. Even though DNA input was the same, control samples had an average of about 80,000 unique sequences each, compared with about 32,000 in CVID samples. According to the authors, figuring out what caused the increased clonality in CVID would require sequencing the repertoires of T cell subpopulations. Healthy controls shared more TCRbeta clones with each other than CVID subjects shared among themselves (p < 0.0001). Increased TCRbeta clonality was found in CVID subjects compared with healthy controls (t-test p = 0.018), with the increase being most characteristic of about a third of subjects. Reportedly, TCRbeta sequences from CVID had fewer deletions and N-nucleotide insertions, and highly modified clones with 13 or more V deletions were absent from CVID.

Predominantly Caucasian heritage was noted among both the CVID patients and the healthy controls. From each donor, roughly 4.5 to 8.5 ml of heparinized peripheral whole blood was collected. Genomic DNA from adults with common variable immune deficiency (CVID) and from healthy adult controls was used for sequencing of TCRbeta CDR3 repertoires. The control group comprised some 22 healthy adult volunteers, some 12 female and approximately ten male, aged about 23 to 75 years with a mean age of around 35. To isolate peripheral blood mononuclear cells, diluted blood was subjected to density centrifugation over Hypaque 1077 or Ficoll-Paque. Genomic DNA was obtained from unsorted mononuclear cells using either Qiagen column purification or a centrifugation-based method. Equivalent amounts of genomic DNA from CVID and control samples were used as sequencing input. For every sample, a 60 bp segment covering the rearranged TCRbeta CDR3 region was amplified and then sequenced. TCRbeta amplification used the immunoSEQ assay, a bias-corrected multiplex PCR with high-throughput sequencing. As for the original processing: Every unique nucleotide sequence was considered a clone and was annotated with V, D and J genes, copy number and frequency. Sequences were labeled productive if in frame, and non-productive if out of frame or containing stop codons. Clonality was calculated from Shannon's entropy as previously described. The predicted amino acid sequences of productive clones were used to derive mean CDR3 Kyte-Doolittle hydropathy. The R hclust function was used to hierarchically cluster scaled V gene usage with Manhattan distance and complete linkage. Sharing of clones by CDR3 amino acid sequence was evaluated by resampling 12 repertoires per group over 100 rounds. The repertoires were searched for 65 to 80 published EBV-specific and roughly 240 published CMV-specific TCRbeta sequences. A couple of CVID samples that yielded fewer than 10,000 sequences were excluded from the analysis, so 40 to 50 CVID repertoires were retained. Here the immuneACCESS table is served through TCRdb, limited to in-frame sequences with V and J called. Missing clones are a known gap in these copies; in checked studies unresolved V genes cover under half, and the rest lacks a known reason. That table supplies the V and J calls and clone size; D and trimming were determined from the DNA. The sample has more than 65,000 clones on record, with no singletons. The biggest ten clones account for under 1% of the sample.

The origin of this receptor is a person between 18 and 75 years old in good health. The sequencing input was peripheral blood mononuclear cells.

The CDR3 region: CASSLVGGSYNEQFF. Incomplete CDR3 DNA: TGTGCCAGCAGCTTAGTCGGCGGCTCCTACAATGAG. This receptor chain uses TRBV7-2 and TRBJ2-1, with the D gene uncertain. The CDR3 is cut off 3 residues early in the read; its end comes from the germline J gene. Via the germline V gene, CDR1 is SGHTA and CDR2 FQGNSA. The CDR3 runs 15 residues from the cysteine to the phenylalanine. The 36 bases shown cover part of the CDR3, and their frame starts at base 1. V was cut back by 1 base and J by 0 bases, leaving a gap of 7 bases between them.